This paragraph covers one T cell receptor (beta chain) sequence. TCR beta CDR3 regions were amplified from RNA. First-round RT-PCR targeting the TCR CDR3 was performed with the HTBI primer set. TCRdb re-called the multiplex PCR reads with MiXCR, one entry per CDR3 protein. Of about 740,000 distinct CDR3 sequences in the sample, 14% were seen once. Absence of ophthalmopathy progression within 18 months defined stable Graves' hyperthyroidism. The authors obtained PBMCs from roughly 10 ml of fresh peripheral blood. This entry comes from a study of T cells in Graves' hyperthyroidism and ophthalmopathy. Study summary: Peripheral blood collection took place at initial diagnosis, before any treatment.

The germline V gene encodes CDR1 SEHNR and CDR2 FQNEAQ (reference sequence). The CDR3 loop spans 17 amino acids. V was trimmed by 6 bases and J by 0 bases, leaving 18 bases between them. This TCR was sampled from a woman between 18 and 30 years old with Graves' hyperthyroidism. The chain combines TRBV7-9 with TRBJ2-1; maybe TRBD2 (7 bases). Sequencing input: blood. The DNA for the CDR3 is TGTGCCAGCAGGGGGGGGGGCGCGGCACGCTCCTACAATGAGCAGTTCTTC. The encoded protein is CASRGGGAARSYNEQFF.